These T cell receptor beta chains were read from a single sample in a study of regulatory T cells in long-lasting Graves disease. TCRdb re-called the multiplex PCR reads through MiXCR, storing one row per CDR3 protein. The repertoire holds about 380,000 distinct CDR3 sequences, with 15% to 17% as singletons. The source was peripheral blood mononuclear cells (PBMCs), collected at new diagnosis, from a patient treated with antithyroid drugs. The receptors originated from a female donor with Graves disease. The CDR3 runs from the conserved cysteine through the conserved F or W. A D gene is named only where the DNA matches it firmly. A row's size may be missing; if present it is once, few, many or a size class.

TRBD2	TRBV20-1	TRBJ2-7	many	TGCAGTGCTAGAGATAAGCGGGGGACCTACGAGCAGTACTTC	CSARDKRGTYEQYF
TRBD1	TRBV12-3/TRBV12-4	TRBJ1-3	few	TGTGCCAGCAGCCTTGACGACAGGGATTCTGGAAACACCATATATTTT	CASSLDDRDSGNTIYF
TRBD2	TRBV2	TRBJ2-2	many	TGTGCCAGCAGTGAGGTTCTAGCGGGGGGCGCGAACACCGGGGAGCTGTTTTTT	CASSEVLAGGANTGELFF
NA	TRBV5-5	TRBJ1-4	NA	TGTGCCAGCAGCTTGTGTAGTGTACACGTCGGGAATGAAAAACTGTTTTTT	CASSLCSVHVGNEKLFF
NA	TRBV18	TRBJ2-6	NA	TGTGCCAGCTCACCACAGTACTCTGGGGCCAACGTCCTGACTTTC	CASSPQYSGANVLTF
NA	TRBV30	TRBJ2-1	NA	TGTGCCTGTCCGCGGGCACTCGGGAGCTCCTACAATGAGCAGTTCTTC	CACPRALGSSYNEQFF
NA	TRBV29-1	TRBJ1-2	many	TGCAGCGTTGAAGATAGTTCGGCCTCTTTTAACTATGGCTACACCTTC	CSVEDSSASFNYGYTF
NA	TRBV12-3/TRBV12-4	TRBJ2-2	many	TGTGCCAGCAGTTCTTTCCAGGGGCGACGCACCGGGGAGCTGTTTTTT	CASSSFQGRRTGELFF
NA	TRBV27	TRBJ2-3	many	TGTGCCAGCAGTTTATCTCCAGATACGCAGTATTTT	CASSLSPDTQYF
NA	TRBV7-9	TRBJ2-5	many	TGTGCCAGCAGCTTAGGCAGAGAGACCCAGTACTTC	CASSLGRETQYF
NA	TRBV12-3/TRBV12-4	TRBJ1-3	NA	TGTGCCAGCAGTCCAACCTCCGGGGCGAGCGGAGGAAACACCATATATTTT	CASSPTSGASGGNTIYF
TRBD2	TRBV18	TRBJ2-1	NA	TGTGCCAGCTCACCGTCCAGCGGGAGGGAATTATACAATGAGCAGTTCTTC	CASSPSSGRELYNEQFF
TRBD1	TRBV9	TRBJ2-7	few	TGTGCCAGCAGCGGAAGGACAGGGGGCTTTATCCACGAGCAGTACTTC	CASSGRTGGFIHEQYF
TRBD2	TRBV11-2	TRBJ2-7	many	TGTGCCAGCAGCCTCGCCCCCACTAGCGGGAGGACATACGAGCAGTACTTC	CASSLAPTSGRTYEQYF
NA	TRBV20-1	TRBJ2-7	many	TGCAGTGCTAGGGTCCTCAGGGGCGAGCAGTACTTC	CSARVLRGEQYF
TRBD2	TRBV20-1	TRBJ2-7	many	TGCAGTGCTAGAGACGGGGGGAGGATCGAGCAGTACTTC	CSARDGGRIEQYF
TRBD1	TRBV7-4	TRBJ2-7	many	TGTGCCAGCAGCTTCCCCCTCCGGGACAGAACATTATTTCTTCCCTACGAGCAGTACTTC	CASSFPLRDRTLFLPYEQYF
NA	TRBV2	TRBJ2-5	many	TGTGCCACCACCGCCAGTAGGGGAGAGACCCAGTACTTC	CATTASRGETQYF
NA	TRBV3-1	TRBJ2-1	NA	TGTGCCAGCAGCCAAGCCCGGCGGGCAGGGCTTAGCTCCTACAATGAGCAGTTCTTC	CASSQARRAGLSSYNEQFF
NA	TRBV11-2	TRBJ1-2	many	TGTGCCAGCAGCCTAAGGGGGGAACCTCCTAACTATGGCTACACCTTC	CASSLRGEPPNYGYTF
TRBD1	TRBV24-1	TRBJ2-2	many	TGTGCCACCTCCGCTGGACACAGGGGGGACACCGGGGAGCTGTTTTTT	CATSAGHRGDTGELFF
TRBD1	TRBV7-2	TRBJ2-7	many	TGTGCCAGCAGCTTAGTGTCCCTGACAGGGGTCACAACCTCCTCCTACGAGCAGTACTTC	CASSLVSLTGVTTSSYEQYF
TRBD1	TRBV5-6	TRBJ1-2	few	TGTGCCAGCAGCTATATCCTAACAGGGGGAGGTAACTATGGCTACACCTTC	CASSYILTGGGNYGYTF
TRBD1	TRBV29-1	TRBJ1-2	many	TGCAGCGTTGAAGGGGACAGGGGCTGGTGGTATGGCTACACCTTC	CSVEGDRGWWYGYTF
TRBD1	TRBV24-1	TRBJ2-1	NA	TGTGCCACCAGTGATTTAGAACAGGGGAATGAGCAGTTCTTC	CATSDLEQGNEQFF
TRBD1	TRBV6-2/TRBV6-3	TRBJ1-2	many	TGTGCCACCAACCCCCTGACAGGGGGTGGCTACACCTTC	CATNPLTGGGYTF
NA	TRBV6-1	TRBJ1-2	many	TGTGCCAGCAGCCAACTCTGGAAGATCTATGGCTACACCTTC	CASSQLWKIYGYTF
TRBD1	TRBV27	TRBJ2-7	few	TGTGCCAGCAGCCTAAGGGGACAGGGGGGTTTCTCCTACGAGCAGTACTTC	CASSLRGQGGFSYEQYF
NA	TRBV20-1	TRBJ2-4	few	TGCAGTGCTAGAGTAGTGGGAGGCAAAAACATTCAGTACTTC	CSARVVGGKNIQYF
TRBD1	TRBV10-3	TRBJ1-4	NA	TGTGCCATCAGCAGGGGGGATGAAAAACTGTTTTTT	CAISRGDEKLFF
NA	TRBV11-2	TRBJ2-2	many	TGTGCCAGCAACTACGGGGCCGGGGAGCTGTTTTTT	CASNYGAGELFF